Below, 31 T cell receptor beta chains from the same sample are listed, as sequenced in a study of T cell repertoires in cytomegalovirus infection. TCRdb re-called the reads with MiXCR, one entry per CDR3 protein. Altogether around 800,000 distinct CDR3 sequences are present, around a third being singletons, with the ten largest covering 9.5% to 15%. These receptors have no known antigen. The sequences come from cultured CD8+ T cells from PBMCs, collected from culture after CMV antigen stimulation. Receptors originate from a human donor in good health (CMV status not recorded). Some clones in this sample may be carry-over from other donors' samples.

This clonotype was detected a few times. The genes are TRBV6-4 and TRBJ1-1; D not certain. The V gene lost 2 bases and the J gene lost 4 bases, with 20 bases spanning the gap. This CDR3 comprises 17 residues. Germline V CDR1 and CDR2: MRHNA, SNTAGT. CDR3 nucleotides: TGTGCCAGCAGTGACCCCCCCCTCGGACGGGAGATCACTGAAGCTTTCTTT. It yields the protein CASSDPPLGREITEAFF.

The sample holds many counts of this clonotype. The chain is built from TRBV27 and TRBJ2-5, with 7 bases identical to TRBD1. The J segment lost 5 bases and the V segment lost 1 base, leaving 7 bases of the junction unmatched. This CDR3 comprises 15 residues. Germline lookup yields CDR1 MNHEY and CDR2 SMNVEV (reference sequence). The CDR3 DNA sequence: TGTGCCAGCAGTTTATTGACAGGGAGAGCGGAGACCCAGTACTTC. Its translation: CASSLLTGRAETQYF.

The CDR3, as DNA: TGTGCCACCAGCAGAATAGAGGGGGATAGCAATCAGCCCCAGCATTTT. It translates to CATSRIEGDSNQPQHF. This chain joins TRBV15 and TRBJ1-5; tentatively, D is TRBD1 (6 bases). V lost 2 bases and J 0 bases, leaving 11 bases between the germline ends. The CDR3 length is 16 residues. CDR1 and CDR2 from the germline V gene are LNHNV and YYDKDF (reference sequence).

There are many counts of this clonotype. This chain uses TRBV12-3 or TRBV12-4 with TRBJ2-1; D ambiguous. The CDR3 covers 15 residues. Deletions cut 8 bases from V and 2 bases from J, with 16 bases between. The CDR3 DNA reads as TGTGCCAGCTTAACTACAGCTCAAGCCTACAATGAGCAGTTCTTC. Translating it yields CASLTTAQAYNEQFF.

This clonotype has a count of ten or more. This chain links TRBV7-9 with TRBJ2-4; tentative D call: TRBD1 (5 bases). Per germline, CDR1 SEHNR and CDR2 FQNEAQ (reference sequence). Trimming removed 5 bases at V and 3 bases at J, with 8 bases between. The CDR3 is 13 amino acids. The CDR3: CASSKGIKNIQYF. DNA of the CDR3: TGTGCCAGCAGCAAGGGGATCAAAAACATTCAGTACTTC.

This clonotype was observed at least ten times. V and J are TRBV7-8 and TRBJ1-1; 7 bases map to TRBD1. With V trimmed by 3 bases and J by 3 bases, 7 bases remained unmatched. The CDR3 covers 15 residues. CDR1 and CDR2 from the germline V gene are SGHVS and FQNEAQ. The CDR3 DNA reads TGTGCCAGCAGCTTGAACCGGGACAGCGACACTGAAGCTTTCTTT. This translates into CASSLNRDSDTEAFF.

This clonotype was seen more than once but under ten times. Here the CDR3 DNA reads TGTGCCAGCATTCGGGGGTGGGGAGGGAACTCTGGAAACACCATATATTTT. Encoded protein: CASIRGWGGNSGNTIYF. This sequence joins TRBV6-1 and TRBJ1-3, with a weak D call TRBD1 (5 bases). There are 17 residues in the CDR3. Germline CDR1 MNHNS, CDR2 SASEGT. The V and J ends lost 7 bases and 0 bases respectively, with 19 bases between them.

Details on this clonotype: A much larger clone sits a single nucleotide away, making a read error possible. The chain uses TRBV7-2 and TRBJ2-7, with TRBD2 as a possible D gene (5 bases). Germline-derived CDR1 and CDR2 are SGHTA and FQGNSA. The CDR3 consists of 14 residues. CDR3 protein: CASSKADWTYGQYF. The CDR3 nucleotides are TGTGCCAGCAGCAAGGCGGACTGGACCTACGGGCAGTACTTC.

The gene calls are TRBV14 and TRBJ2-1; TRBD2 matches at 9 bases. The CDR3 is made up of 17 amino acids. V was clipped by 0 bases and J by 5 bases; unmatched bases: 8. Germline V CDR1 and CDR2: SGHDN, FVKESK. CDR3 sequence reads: CASSQDQILAGHNEQFF. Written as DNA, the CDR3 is TGTGCCAGCAGCCAAGATCAGATACTAGCGGGCCACAATGAGCAGTTCTTC.

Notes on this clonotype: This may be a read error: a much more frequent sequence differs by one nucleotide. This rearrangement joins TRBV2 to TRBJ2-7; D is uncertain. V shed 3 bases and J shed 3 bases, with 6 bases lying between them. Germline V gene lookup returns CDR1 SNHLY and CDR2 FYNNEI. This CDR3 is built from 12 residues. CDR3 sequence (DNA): TGTGCCAGCAGTGACAGCGTCTACGAGCAGTACTTC. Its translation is CASSDSVYEQYF. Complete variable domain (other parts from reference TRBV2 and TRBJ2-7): EPEVTQTPSHQVTQMGQEVILRCVPISNHLYFYWYRQILGQKVEFLVSFYNNEISEKSEIFDDQFSVERPDGSNFTLKIRSTKLEDSAMYFCASSDSVYEQYFGPGTRLTVT.

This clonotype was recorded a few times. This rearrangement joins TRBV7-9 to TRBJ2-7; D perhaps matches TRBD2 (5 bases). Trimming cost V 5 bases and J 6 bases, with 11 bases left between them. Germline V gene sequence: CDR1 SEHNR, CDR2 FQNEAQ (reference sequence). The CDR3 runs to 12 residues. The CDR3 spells CASSPRGPEQYF. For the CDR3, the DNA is TGTGCCAGCAGCCCCCGCGGGCCCGAGCAGTACTTC.

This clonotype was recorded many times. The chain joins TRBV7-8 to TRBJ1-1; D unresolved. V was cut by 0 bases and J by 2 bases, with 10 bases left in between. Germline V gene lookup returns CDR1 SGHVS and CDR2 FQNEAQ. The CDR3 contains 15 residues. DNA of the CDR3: TGTGCCAGCAGCTTAGCCCCAGGAGATAACACTGAAGCTTTCTTT. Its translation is CASSLAPGDNTEAFF.

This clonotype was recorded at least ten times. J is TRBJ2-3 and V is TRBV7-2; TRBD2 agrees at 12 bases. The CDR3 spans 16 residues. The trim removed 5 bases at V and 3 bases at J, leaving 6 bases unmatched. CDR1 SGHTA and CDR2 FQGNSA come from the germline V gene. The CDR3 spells CASSIRLAGVTDTQYF. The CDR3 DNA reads TGTGCCAGCAGCATCCGACTAGCGGGGGTTACAGATACGCAGTATTTT.

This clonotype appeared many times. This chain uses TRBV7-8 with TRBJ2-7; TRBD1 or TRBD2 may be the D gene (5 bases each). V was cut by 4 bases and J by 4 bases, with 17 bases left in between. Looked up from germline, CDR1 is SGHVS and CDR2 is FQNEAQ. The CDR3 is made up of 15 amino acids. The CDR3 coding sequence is TGTGCCAGCAGCTCACTAGACAGCCCGTTGTACGAGCAGTACTTC. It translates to CASSSLDSPLYEQYF.

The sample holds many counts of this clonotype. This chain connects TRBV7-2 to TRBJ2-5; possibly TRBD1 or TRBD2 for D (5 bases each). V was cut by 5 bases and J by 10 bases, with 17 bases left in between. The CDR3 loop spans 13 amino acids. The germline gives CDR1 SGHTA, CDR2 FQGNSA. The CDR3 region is CASSARDPRDQYF. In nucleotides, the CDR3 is TGTGCCAGCAGCGCCCGGGACCCCAGGGACCAGTACTTC.

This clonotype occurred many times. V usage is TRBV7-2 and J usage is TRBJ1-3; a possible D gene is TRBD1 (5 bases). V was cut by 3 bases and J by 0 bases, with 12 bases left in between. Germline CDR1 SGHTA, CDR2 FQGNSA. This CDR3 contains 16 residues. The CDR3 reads CASSFNRRYSGNTIYF. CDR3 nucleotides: TGTGCCAGCAGCTTTAACAGGCGCTACTCTGGAAACACCATATATTTT.

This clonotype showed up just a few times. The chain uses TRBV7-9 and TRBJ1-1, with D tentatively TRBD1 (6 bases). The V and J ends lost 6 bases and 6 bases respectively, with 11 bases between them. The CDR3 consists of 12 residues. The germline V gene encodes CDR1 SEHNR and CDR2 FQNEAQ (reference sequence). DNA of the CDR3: TGTGCCAGCAGAGCGGACAGAGCTGAAGCTTTCTTT. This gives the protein CASRADRAEAFF.

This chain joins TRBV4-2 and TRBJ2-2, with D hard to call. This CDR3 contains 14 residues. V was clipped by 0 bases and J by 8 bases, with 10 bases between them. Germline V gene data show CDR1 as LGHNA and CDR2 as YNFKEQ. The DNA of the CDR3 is TGTGCCAGCAGCCAAGATAAGATTTCGGGGGAGCTGTTTTTT. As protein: CASSQDKISGELFF.

The DNA of the CDR3 is TGTGCCAGCAACGAACAGTTCACAAGACTTACTAGCACAGATACGCAGTATTTT. This encodes CASNEQFTRLTSTDTQYF. V gene TRBV6-2 or TRBV6-3 combines with J gene TRBJ2-3; no firm D call. The CDR3 is 18 residues long. Looked up from germline, CDR1 is MNHEY and CDR2 is SVGEGT. V was trimmed by 7 bases and J by 0 bases, leaving 23 bases between them.

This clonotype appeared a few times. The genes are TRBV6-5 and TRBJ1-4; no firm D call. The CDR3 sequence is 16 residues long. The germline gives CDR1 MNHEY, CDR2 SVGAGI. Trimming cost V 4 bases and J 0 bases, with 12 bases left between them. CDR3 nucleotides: TGTGCCAGCAGTTTTTCCCTCGCGGCAACTAATGAAAAACTGTTTTTT. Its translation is CASSFSLAATNEKLFF.

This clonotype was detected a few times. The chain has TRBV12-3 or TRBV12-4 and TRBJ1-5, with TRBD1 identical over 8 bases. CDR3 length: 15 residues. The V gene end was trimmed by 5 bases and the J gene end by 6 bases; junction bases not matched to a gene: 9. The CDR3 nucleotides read TGTGCCAGCAGTCCACAGGGGGTGATAGTTCAGCCCCAGCATTTT. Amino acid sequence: CASSPQGVIVQPQHF.

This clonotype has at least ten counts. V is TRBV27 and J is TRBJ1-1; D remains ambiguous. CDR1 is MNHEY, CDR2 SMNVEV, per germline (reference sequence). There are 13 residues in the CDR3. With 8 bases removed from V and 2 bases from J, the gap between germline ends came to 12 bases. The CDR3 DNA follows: TGTGCCAGCGGCCGCAAAACTAACACTGAAGCTTTCTTT. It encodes CASGRKTNTEAFF.

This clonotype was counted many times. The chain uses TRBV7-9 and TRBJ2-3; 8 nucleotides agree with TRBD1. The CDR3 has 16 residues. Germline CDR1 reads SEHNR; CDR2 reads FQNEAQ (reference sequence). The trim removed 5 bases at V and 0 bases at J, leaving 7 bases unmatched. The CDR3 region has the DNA TGTGCCAGCAGCCCTCGGACAGGGATAAGCACAGATACGCAGTATTTT. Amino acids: CASSPRTGISTDTQYF.

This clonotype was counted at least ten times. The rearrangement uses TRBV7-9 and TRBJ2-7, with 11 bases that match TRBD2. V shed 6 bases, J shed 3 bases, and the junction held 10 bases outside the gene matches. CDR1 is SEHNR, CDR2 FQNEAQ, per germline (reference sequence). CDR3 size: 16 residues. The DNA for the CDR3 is TGTGCCAGCAGTCTCTCCTCCGGGACTAGCGGCTACGAGCAGTACTTC. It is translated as CASSLSSGTSGYEQYF.

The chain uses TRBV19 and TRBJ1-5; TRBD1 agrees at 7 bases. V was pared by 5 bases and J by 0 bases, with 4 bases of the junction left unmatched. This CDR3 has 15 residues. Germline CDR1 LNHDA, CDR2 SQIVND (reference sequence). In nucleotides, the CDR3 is TGTGCCAGTAGTGGGACAGAAAATAGCAATCAGCCCCAGCATTTT. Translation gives CASSGTENSNQPQHF. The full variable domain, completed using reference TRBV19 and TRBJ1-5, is DGGITQSPKYLFRKEGQNVTLSCEQNLNHDAMYWYRQDPGQGLRLIYYSQIVNDFQKGDIAEGYSVSREKKESFPLTVTSAQKNPTAFYLCASSGTENSNQPQHFGDGTRLSIL.

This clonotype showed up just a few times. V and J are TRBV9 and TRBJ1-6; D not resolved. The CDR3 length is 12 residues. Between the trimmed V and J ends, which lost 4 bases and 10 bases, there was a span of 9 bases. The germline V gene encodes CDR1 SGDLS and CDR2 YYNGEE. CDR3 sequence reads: CASSPNSSPLHF. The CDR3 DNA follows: TGTGCCAGCAGCCCCAACAGCTCACCCCTCCACTTT.

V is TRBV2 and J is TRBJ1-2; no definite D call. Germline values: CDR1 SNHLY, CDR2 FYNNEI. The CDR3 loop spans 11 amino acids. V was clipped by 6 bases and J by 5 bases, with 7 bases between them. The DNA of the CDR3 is TGTGCCAGCAGGGAGGGTTATGGCTACACCTTC. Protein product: CASREGYGYTF.

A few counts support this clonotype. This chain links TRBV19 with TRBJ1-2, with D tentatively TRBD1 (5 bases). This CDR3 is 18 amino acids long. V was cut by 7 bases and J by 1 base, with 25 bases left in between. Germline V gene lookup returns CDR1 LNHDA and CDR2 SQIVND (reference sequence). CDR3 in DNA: TGTGCCAGTATCCCACCGGGACTATCAGGCCCTTATAACTATGGCTACACCTTC. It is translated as CASIPPGLSGPYNYGYTF. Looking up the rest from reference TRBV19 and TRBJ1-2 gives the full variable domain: DGGITQSPKYLFRKEGQNVTLSCEQNLNHDAMYWYRQDPGQGLRLIYYSQIVNDFQKGDIAEGYSVSREKKESFPLTVTSAQKNPTAFYLCASIPPGLSGPYNYGYTFGSGTRLTVV.

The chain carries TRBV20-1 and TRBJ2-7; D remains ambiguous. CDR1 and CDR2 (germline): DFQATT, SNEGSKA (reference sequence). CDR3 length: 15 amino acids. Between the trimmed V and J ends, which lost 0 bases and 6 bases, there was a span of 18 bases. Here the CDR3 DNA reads TGCAGTGCTAGAGATCGGAATCGGTTTAAGGGCGAGCAGTACTTC. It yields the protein CSARDRNRFKGEQYF.

For the CDR3, the DNA is TGTGCCACCAGTGATCCAACTACCGGGACTAGAAACAATGAGCAGTTCTTC. Amino acid sequence: CATSDPTTGTRNNEQFF. V and J are TRBV24-1 and TRBJ2-1; TRBD2 matches at 8 bases. CDR3 length: 17 residues. CDR1 and CDR2 (germline): KGHDR, SFDVKD. Trimming cost V 3 bases and J 5 bases; bases outside gene matches: 11.

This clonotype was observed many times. Here the CDR3 DNA reads TGTGCCAGCAGTTTAACGGTGGATACGCAGTATTTT. The encoded protein is CASSLTVDTQYF. This chain joins TRBV12-3 or TRBV12-4 and TRBJ2-3; D is uncertain. This CDR3 has 12 residues. V was pared by 2 bases and J by 6 bases, with 6 bases between.